This T cell receptor beta chain was recovered during a study of technical replicates of blood from a few donors. This table comes from immunoSEQ multiplex PCR, and its TCRdb copy is limited to in-frame clones, with some not included. The sample carries 75,000 to 95,000 clones, approximately 94% recorded once. Germline V CDR1 and CDR2: MNHNS, SASEGT. The CDR3 consists of 15 residues. V lost 1 base, J lost 5 bases, and 14 bases lay in between. This chain uses TRBV6-1 with TRBJ2-5; tentatively, D is TRBD2 (5 bases). Material for sequencing was T cells isolated from PBMCs. This clonotype originated in a human donor in good health. CDR3 DNA sequence: TGTGCCAGCAGTGAAGGTCATCGGGGTCAGGAGACCCAGTACTTC. This translates into CASSEGHRGQETQYF.